This TCR beta chain emerged from a study of technical replicates of blood from a few donors (dated by TCRdb to about 2017). On this clone: What this receptor recognizes is not known. Base qualities are missing; no much larger clone stands one base away.

The germline V gene gives CDR1 as SGDLS and CDR2 as YYNGEE. CDR3 length: 16 amino acids, cysteine to phenylalanine. Only the CDR3 portion is preserved as DNA: 48 bases, with reading frame beginning at the first base. The junction shows trimming of 4 bases on V and 0 bases on J, and the gene matches do not reach 6 bases of it. The receptor library was made with the immunoSEQ multiplex PCR assay. TCRdb holds this immuneACCESS table with in-frame rearrangements only. Some clones are missing; in checked studies, unresolved V genes explain under half, and the rest has no known cause. Within this sample are some 56,000 clones, with over 85% of them counted one time only. Less than 4.5% of the sample rests with the top ten.

The sample comprised PBMCs. Rearrangement joined TRBV9 to TRBJ2-1; TRBD2 fits 8 bases in the junction. This TCR derives from a human donor in good health. Some clones in this sample may be carry-over from other donors' samples. The nucleotide sequence is given as TGTGCCAGCAGCCCCCGGACTAGCAGCTCCTACAATGAGCAGTTCTTC. The encoded protein is CASSPRTSSSYNEQFF. Full variable domain (CDR3 extended with the reference TRBV9 and TRBJ2-1 proteins): DSGVTQTPKHLITATGQRVTLRCSPRSGDLSVYWYQQSLDQGLQFLIQYYNGEERAKGNILERFSAQQFPDLHSELNLSSLELGDSALYFCASSPRTSSSYNEQFFGPGTRLTVL.